The clone carrying this T cell receptor (beta chain) has a handful of counts. The entry originates in a study of blood T cell repertoires in COVID-19. CDR1 and CDR2 from the germline V gene are SNHLY and FYNNEI. This CDR3 has 13 residues. The ends lost 8 bases at V and 1 base at J; junction bases unmatched: 0. Measured with immunoSEQ multiplex PCR; TCRdb has only the in-frame clones, and not every one. This table holds fewer than 130,000 clones, approximately 70% found once. The gene calls are TRBV2 and TRBJ1-5; 9 bases are a match to TRBD1. Sample: peripheral blood. The sequence was collected from a man older than 75 with acute or convalescent COVID-19. The CDR3 sequence: CASDRGSNQPQHF. In DNA form, the CDR3 reads TGTGCCAGCGACAGGGGGAGCAATCAGCCCCAGCATTTT.